This TCR beta chain was obtained from a study of T cell clones after liver transplantation. Study information: Third-party-reactive TCRbeta sequences from pre-transplant mixed lymphocyte reactions served as antigen-independent comparators. Three of the eight recipients were HCV-positive; the rest had non-autoimmune, non-viral transplant indications. Findings and caveats of the study: Small, mixed patient groups and varying post-transplant times limit these conclusions.

CD3+CD4+ and CD3+CD8+ cells were FACS-sorted from thawed unstimulated PBMCs. In germline, CDR1 is SEHNR, CDR2 FQNEAQ (reference sequence). V was trimmed by 5 bases and J by 9 bases, leaving 15 bases between them. CDR3 length equals 13 residues. Worth noting for this clone: What it binds is not known.

Profiled with immunoSEQ multiplex PCR; TCRdb holds only in-frame clones, not every one. The sample carries around 77,000 clones, 80% recorded once. The sample consisted of CD4+ T cells from blood, taken 12 months after liver transplant. The source is a human patient who received a liver transplant. Some T cells here may be from the graft donor. The chain joins TRBV7-9 to TRBJ2-3; either TRBD1 or TRBD2 may supply D (5 bases each). The CDR3 nucleotides are TGTGCCAGCAGCACTGATGGGACCACAACGCAGTATTTT. Translated, it gives CASSTDGTTTQYF.